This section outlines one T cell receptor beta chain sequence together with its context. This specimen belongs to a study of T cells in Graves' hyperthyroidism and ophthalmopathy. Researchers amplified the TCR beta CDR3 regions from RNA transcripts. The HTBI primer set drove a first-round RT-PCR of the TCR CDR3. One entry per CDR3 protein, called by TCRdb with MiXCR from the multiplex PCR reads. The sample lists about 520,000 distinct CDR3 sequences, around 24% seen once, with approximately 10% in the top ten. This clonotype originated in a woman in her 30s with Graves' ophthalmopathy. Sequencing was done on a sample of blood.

The CDR3 nucleotides read TGTGCTAGTGGTCCCCTCAAAAACATTCAGTACTTC. Translated, it gives CASGPLKNIQYF. V gene TRBV12-5 combines with J gene TRBJ2-4; D is unclear. Germline CDR1 LGHNT, CDR2 FRNRAP. Trimming cost V 5 bases and J 3 bases, with 5 bases left between them. This CDR3 is 12 amino acids long.